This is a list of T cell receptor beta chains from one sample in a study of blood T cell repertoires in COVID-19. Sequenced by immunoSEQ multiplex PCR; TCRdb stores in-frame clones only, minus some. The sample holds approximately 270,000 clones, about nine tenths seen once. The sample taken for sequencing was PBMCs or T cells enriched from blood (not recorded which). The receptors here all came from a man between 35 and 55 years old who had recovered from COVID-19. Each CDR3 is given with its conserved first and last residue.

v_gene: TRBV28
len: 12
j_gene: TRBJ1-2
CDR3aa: CASGLVNYGYTF

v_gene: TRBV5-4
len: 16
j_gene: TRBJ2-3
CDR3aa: CASSSAGLAGTDTQYF

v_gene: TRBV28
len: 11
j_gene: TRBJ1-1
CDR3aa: CASSLEREAFF

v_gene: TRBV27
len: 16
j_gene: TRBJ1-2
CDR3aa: CASSLSSGQDPYGYTF

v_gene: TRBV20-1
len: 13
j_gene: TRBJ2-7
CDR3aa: CSASSSGTYEQYF

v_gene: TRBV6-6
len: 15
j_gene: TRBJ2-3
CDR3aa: CASRSQGGVRDTQYF

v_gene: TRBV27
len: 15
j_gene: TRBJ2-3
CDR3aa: CASSNVAGSTDTQYF

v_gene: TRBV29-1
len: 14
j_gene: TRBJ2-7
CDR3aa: CSVAPRQGAFEQYF

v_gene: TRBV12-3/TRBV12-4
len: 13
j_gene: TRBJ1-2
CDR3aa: CASSLHRDYGYTF

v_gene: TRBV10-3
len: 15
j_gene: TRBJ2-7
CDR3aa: CAISEGQGESYEQYF

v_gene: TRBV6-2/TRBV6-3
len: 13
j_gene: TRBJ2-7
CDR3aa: CASSRLRAYEQYF

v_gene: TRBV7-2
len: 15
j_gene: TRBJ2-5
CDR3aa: CASSLGLAGVETQYF

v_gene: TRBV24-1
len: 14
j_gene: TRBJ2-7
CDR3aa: CATSDLVQGLEQYF

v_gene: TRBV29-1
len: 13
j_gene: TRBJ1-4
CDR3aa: CSALAGDGEKLFF

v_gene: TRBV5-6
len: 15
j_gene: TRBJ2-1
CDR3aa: CASRLAGGLYNEQFF

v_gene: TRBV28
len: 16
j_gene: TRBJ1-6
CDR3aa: CASSSKWGGYNSPLHF

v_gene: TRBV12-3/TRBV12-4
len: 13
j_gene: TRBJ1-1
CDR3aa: CASTARGTLEAFF

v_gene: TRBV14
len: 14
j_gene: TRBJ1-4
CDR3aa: CASSRRQFNEKLFF

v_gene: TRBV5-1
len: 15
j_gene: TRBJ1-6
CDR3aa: CASSLNQAYNSPLHF

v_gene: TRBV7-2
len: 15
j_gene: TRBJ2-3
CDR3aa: CASVWRELGTDTQYF

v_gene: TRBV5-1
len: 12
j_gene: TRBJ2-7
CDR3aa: CASGDSYYEQYF

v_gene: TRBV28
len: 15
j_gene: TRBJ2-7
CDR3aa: CASSFSGKYRVEQYF

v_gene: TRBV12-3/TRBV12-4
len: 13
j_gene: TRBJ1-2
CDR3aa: CASSFEAQGGYTF

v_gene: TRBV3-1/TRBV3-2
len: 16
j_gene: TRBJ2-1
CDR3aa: CASSRLEASSYNEQFF